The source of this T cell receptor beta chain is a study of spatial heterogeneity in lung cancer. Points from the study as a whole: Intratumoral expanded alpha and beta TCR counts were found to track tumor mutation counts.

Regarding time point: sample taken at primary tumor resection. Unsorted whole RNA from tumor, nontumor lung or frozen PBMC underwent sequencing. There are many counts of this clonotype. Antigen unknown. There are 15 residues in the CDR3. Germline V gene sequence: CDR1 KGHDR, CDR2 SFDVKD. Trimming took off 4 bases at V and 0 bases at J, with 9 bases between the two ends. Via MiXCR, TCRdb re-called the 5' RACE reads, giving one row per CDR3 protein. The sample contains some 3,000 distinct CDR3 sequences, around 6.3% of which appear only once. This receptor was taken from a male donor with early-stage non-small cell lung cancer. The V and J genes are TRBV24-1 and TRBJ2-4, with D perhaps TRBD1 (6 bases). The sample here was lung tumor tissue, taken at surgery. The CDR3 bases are TGTGCCACCAGTGAGCAGGGGTCAGCCAAAAACATTCAGTACTTC. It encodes CATSEQGSAKNIQYF.